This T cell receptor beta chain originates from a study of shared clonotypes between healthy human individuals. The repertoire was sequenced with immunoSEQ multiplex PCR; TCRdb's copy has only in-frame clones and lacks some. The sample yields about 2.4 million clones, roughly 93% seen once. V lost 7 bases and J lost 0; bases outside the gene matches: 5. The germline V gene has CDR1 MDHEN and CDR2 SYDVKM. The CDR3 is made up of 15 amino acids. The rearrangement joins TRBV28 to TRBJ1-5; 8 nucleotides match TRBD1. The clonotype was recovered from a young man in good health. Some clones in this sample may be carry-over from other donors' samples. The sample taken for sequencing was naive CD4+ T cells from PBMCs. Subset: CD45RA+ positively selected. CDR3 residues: CASISGGVSNQPQHF. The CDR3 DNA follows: TGTGCCAGCATTTCAGGGGGCGTTAGCAATCAGCCCCAGCATTTT.